This T cell receptor beta chain is drawn from a study of spatial heterogeneity in lung cancer. Turning to the study itself: Raw reads showed each unique TCR and UMI combination turning up more than ten times on average. Findings of the study overall: Mutation tallies in tumors tracked expanded intratumoral alpha and beta TCR counts. The recorded estimate of tumor T cell coverage is 6% to 9% for alpha chains and approximately 12% for beta chains.

This clonotype was detected a few times. Its antigen is currently unknown. Indicated time point: sample taken at primary tumor resection. Whole RNA was taken from tumor, nontumor lung or frozen PBMC; it was then sequenced unsorted. TCRdb re-analysed the 5' RACE reads in MiXCR, keeping a single row per CDR3 protein. This sample has roughly 19,000 distinct CDR3 sequences; around 5% occur once, and the top ten carry 10%. Unmatched junction bases numbered 0, after V lost 2 bases and J lost 7 bases. The CDR3 has 12 residues. Germline loops: CDR1 SGHRS, CDR2 YFSETQ. The rearrangement uses TRBV5-1 and TRBJ2-7, with 10 bases that match TRBD2. The source material was lung tumor tissue, sampled at surgery. This receptor was obtained from a female donor with early-stage non-small cell lung cancer. The CDR3 here is CASSLAGGEQYF. CDR3 nucleotide sequence: TGCGCCAGCAGCTTAGCGGGAGGGGAGCAGTACTTC.